A single sample gave rise to the 28 T cell receptor beta chains below, sequenced in a study of cytotoxic CD8 clonotypes in ibrutinib-treated CLL. The repertoire was sequenced with immunoSEQ multiplex PCR; TCRdb's copy has only in-frame clones and lacks some. The table includes approximately 130,000 clones, approximately 80% detected once. Sequencing used PBMCs, obtained after 24 months of ibrutinib treatment. These receptors all come from a human donor with chronic lymphocytic leukemia.

The genes are TRBV5-8 and TRBJ2-2, with D possibly TRBD1 on 6 matching bases. CDR1 is SGHTS, CDR2 YDEGEE, per germline. The CDR3 contains 15 residues. The V and J ends lost 0 bases and 3 bases respectively, with 9 bases between them. CDR3 sequence: CASSLAGQHTGELFF. CDR3 DNA: TGTGCCAGCAGCTTGGCGGGACAACACACCGGGGAGCTGTTTTTT.

V usage is TRBV21-1 and J usage is TRBJ1-2; the DNA was not used to check the table's D call, TRBD1. TRBV21-1 is given as a pseudogene. This CDR3 has 17 amino acids. The CDR3 sequence is CASSNGVTGARGSGYTF. The DNA of the CDR3 is TGTGCCAGCAGCAATGGGGTGACAGGGGCCCGAGGGTCGGGCTACACCTTC.

A single count supports this clone. The chain links TRBV11-2 to TRBJ1-6; D is perhaps TRBD1 (5 bases). V lost 3 bases, J lost 6 bases, and 12 bases lay in between. The CDR3 has 15 residues. Germline loops: CDR1 SGHAT, CDR2 FQNNGV. CDR3 DNA: TGTGCCAGCAGCTTCCGGGGGGACCGTAATTCACCCCTCCACTTT. It codes for CASSFRGDRNSPLHF. The whole variable domain, filled in from reference TRBV11-2 and TRBJ1-6, reads EAGVAQSPRYKIIEKRQSVAFWCNPISGHATLYWYQQILGQGPKLLIQFQNNGVVDDSQLPKDRFSAERLKGVDSTLKIQPAKLEDSAVYLCASSFRGDRNSPLHFGNGTRLTVT.

The chain employs TRBV5-6 and TRBJ2-7; D is perhaps TRBD1 (6 bases). Germline V gene lookup returns CDR1 SGHDT and CDR2 YYEEEE. Trimming took 0 bases from V and 0 from J, leaving 13 bases between them. This CDR3 is 16 amino acids long. CDR3 DNA: TGTGCCAGCAGCTTGGGCAGGGGAGTTCCCTCCTACGAGCAGTACTTC. Amino acid sequence: CASSLGRGVPSYEQYF.

With regard to this clone: The junction and the germline gene differ at one end; a read error may be behind it. The chain recombines TRBV4-3 with TRBJ2-3, with D hard to call. From germline, CDR1 is LGHNA and CDR2 YSLEER. The CDR3 length is 17 residues. The CDR3 DNA sequence: TGCGCCAGCAGCGAAGAGCCGGTGAGAAGAAACACAGATACGCAGTATTTT. Amino acids: CASSEEPVRRNTDTQYF.

This chain links TRBV21-1 with TRBJ2-7; TRBD1 is taken as the D call from the table, unchecked against the DNA. TRBV21-1 is a listed pseudogene. CDR3 size: 15 residues. The CDR3 DNA is TGTGCCAGCAGCTCCGACAGGTCACACTCCTACGAGCAGTACTTC. It codes for CASSSDRSHSYEQYF.

The chain combines TRBV28 with TRBJ2-1; 8 bases fit TRBD1. The CDR3 is made up of 13 amino acids. Germline CDR1 reads MDHEN; CDR2 reads SYDVKM. J gave up 7 bases and V 6 bases, and 5 bases lay outside the gene matches. For the CDR3, the DNA is TGTGCCAGCAGAGGACAGGGTCGGAATGAGCAGTTCTTC. Its protein product is CASRGQGRNEQFF.

This clone was seen repeatedly, ten times or more. At one of its ends the junction is not consistent with the germline gene, which may arise from a read error. This rearrangement joins TRBV6-5 to TRBJ1-2; possibly TRBD1 for D (6 bases). In germline, CDR1 is MNHEY, CDR2 SVGAGI. This CDR3 has 8 residues. DNA of the CDR3: TGTGCCAGCAGTTATGACAGGTTC. It encodes CASSYDRF.

The chain combines TRBV30 with TRBJ1-4; TRBD1 matches 9 bases. This CDR3 has 12 residues. The ends lost 5 bases at V and 8 bases at J; junction bases unmatched: 3. Germline assignment: CDR1 GTSNPN and CDR2 SVGIG (reference sequence). As DNA, the CDR3 is TGTGCCTGGGACAGGGGGAGCGAAAAACTGTTTTTT. Translating gives CAWDRGSEKLFF.

The chain couples TRBV19 to TRBJ1-1; the D gene is possibly TRBD1 (6 bases). Germline V gives CDR1 LNHDA, CDR2 SQIVND (reference sequence). The ends were cut back, 3 bases at V and 5 bases at J, with 10 bases in the middle. The CDR3 length is 13 residues. CDR3 coding DNA: TGTGCCAGTAGTATTAACAGGGAAACTGAAGCTTTCTTT. It is translated as CASSINRETEAFF.

The chain recombines TRBV7-9 with TRBJ1-5; D is undetermined. Germline CDR1 is SEHNR and CDR2 is FQNEAQ (reference sequence). With 1 base removed from V and 4 bases from J, the gap between germline ends came to 11 bases. The CDR3 length is 15 residues. The CDR3 protein is CASSLGQLINQPQHF. CDR3 nucleotides: TGTGCCAGCAGCTTAGGCCAGCTGATTAATCAGCCCCAGCATTTT.

The genes are TRBV6-6 and TRBJ1-5, with D possibly being TRBD1 (5 bases). V shed 6 bases and J shed 3 bases, with 12 bases lying between them. CDR3 size: 14 residues. Germline CDR1 and CDR2: MNHNY and SVGAGI (reference sequence). CDR3 in amino acids: CASRESGTNQPQHF. In nucleotides, the CDR3 is TGTGCCAGCAGGGAATCAGGGACCAATCAGCCCCAGCATTTT.

This chain joins TRBV30 and TRBJ2-7, with a tentative D call TRBD1 (6 bases). The CDR3 length is 13 residues. V was clipped by 2 bases and J by 6 bases, with 14 bases between them. Germline V lookup: CDR1 GTSNPN, CDR2 SVGIG (reference sequence). CDR3 nucleotides: TGTGCCTGGAGTATTACAGGGATTGGCGAGCAGTACTTC. Translating gives CAWSITGIGEQYF.

This clone was seen a handful of times. CDR3 protein: CASSYLYGYTF. The DNA of the CDR3 is TGTGCCAGCAGTTACCTGTATGGCTACACCTTC. The chain carries TRBV6-6 and TRBJ1-2; no clear D. CDR1 MNHNY and CDR2 SVGAGI come from the germline V gene (reference sequence). The CDR3 totals 11 residues. Trimming shortened V by 2 bases and J by 5 bases, and 3 bases separated the two germline ends.

This clone was seen only a few times. Other nucleotide sequences from this sample produce the same CDR3. J is TRBJ1-2 and V is TRBV27; D is uncertain. The CDR3 runs 14 residues. The V gene lost 3 bases and the J gene lost 4 bases, with 12 bases spanning the gap. Germline-derived CDR1 and CDR2 are MNHEY and SMNVEV (reference sequence). Here the CDR3 reads CASSFGGFGYGYTF. DNA for the CDR3: TGTGCCAGCAGTTTTGGAGGCTTCGGCTATGGCTACACCTTC.

The genes are TRBV7-9 and TRBJ2-6, with a possible D match to TRBD1 (6 bases). Looked up from germline, CDR1 is SEHNR and CDR2 is FQNEAQ (reference sequence). This CDR3 region has 16 residues. The V end lost 2 bases, the J end lost 4 bases, and 12 bases lay between the germline ends. CDR3 DNA: TGTGCCAGCAGCTTAATGGGGGCAGGAGGGGCCAACGTCCTGACTTTC. It translates to CASSLMGAGGANVLTF. The whole variable domain, remainder taken from reference TRBV7-9 and TRBJ2-6, is DTGVSQNPRHKITKRGQNVTFRCDPISEHNRLYWYRQTLGQGPEFLTYFQNEAQLEKSRLLSDRFSAERPKGSFSTLEIQRTEQGDSAMYLCASSLMGAGGANVLTFGAGSRLTVL.

The chain couples TRBV5-1 to TRBJ2-5; D unclear. V lost 1 base, J lost 4 bases, and 11 bases lay in between. Germline V gene data show CDR1 as SGHRS and CDR2 as YFSETQ. The CDR3 totals 14 residues. CDR3 region: CASSLQQLGETQYF. The CDR3 region has the DNA TGCGCCAGCAGCTTGCAACAGTTAGGAGAGACCCAGTACTTC.

J is TRBJ2-3 and V is TRBV20-1; D gene ambiguous. The germline CDR1 and CDR2 sequences are DFQATT and SNEGSKA (reference sequence). The V end was cut by 6 bases, the J end by 7 bases, with 8 bases between. This CDR3 comprises 10 residues. CDR3 amino acids: CSAFTNTQYF. The CDR3, as DNA: TGCAGTGCCTTTACGAATACGCAGTATTTT.

The chain carries TRBV18 and TRBJ2-2, with a possible D match to TRBD2 (6 bases). Germline-derived CDR1 and CDR2 are KGHSH and LQKENI. The length of the CDR3 is 13 residues. The V end was cut by 0 bases, the J end by 7 bases, with 6 bases between. The chain's CDR3 is CASSPPGSGELFF. CDR3 sequence (DNA): TGTGCCAGCTCACCACCCGGGAGCGGGGAGCTGTTTTTT. The full variable domain, rest sourced from reference TRBV18 and TRBJ2-2, is NAGVMQNPRHLVRRRGQEARLRCSPMKGHSHVYWYRQLPEEGLKFMVYLQKENIIDESGMPKERFSAEFPKEGPSILRIQQVVRGDSAAYFCASSPPGSGELFFGEGSRLTVL.

The chain uses TRBV18 and TRBJ2-3, with D perhaps given as TRBD1 or TRBD2 (5 bases each). Trimming took off 3 bases at V and 2 bases at J, with 9 bases between the two ends. CDR1 and CDR2 (germline): KGHSH, LQKENI. The CDR3 extends over 14 amino acids. The CDR3 sequence is CASSPRGATDTQYF. Written as DNA, the CDR3 is TGTGCCAGCTCACCCAGAGGGGCCACAGATACGCAGTATTTT.

The chain carries TRBV27 and TRBJ1-1, with D unclear. This CDR3 is 15 amino acids long. V was clipped by 6 bases and J by 0 bases, with 14 bases between them. The V gene's germline CDR1 is MNHEY and CDR2 SMNVEV (reference sequence). The CDR3 DNA is TGTGCCAGCAGGGATTCGCCCGGCATGAACACTGAAGCTTTCTTT. The encoded protein is CASRDSPGMNTEAFF.

The V call is TRBV18, the J call TRBJ1-2; 9 bases map to TRBD1. V lost 4 bases, J lost 6 bases, and 6 bases stayed unmatched. Germline V gene lookup returns CDR1 KGHSH and CDR2 LQKENI. The CDR3 extends over 14 amino acids. This CDR3 is CASSRRQGEDGYTF. The CDR3 DNA reads TGTGCCAGCTCACGGCGACAGGGGGAAGATGGCTACACCTTC.

This clone was counted once. The genes are TRBV5-6 and TRBJ2-2; D remains unclear. In germline, CDR1 is SGHDT, CDR2 YYEEEE. With 1 base removed from V and 1 base from J, the gap between germline ends came to 5 bases. The CDR3 is 14 residues long. CDR3 in amino acids: CASSLLLNTGELFF. CDR3 nucleotides: TGTGCCAGCAGCTTGCTTCTGAACACCGGGGAGCTGTTTTTT. The full variable domain, with the rest looked up from reference TRBV5-6 and TRBJ2-2, is DAGVTQSPTHLIKTRGQQVTLRCSPKSGHDTVSWYQQALGQGPQFIFQYYEEEERQRGNFPDRFSGHQFPNYSSELNVNALLLGDSALYLCASSLLLNTGELFFGEGSRLTVL.

This chain uses TRBV28 with TRBJ1-2, with unresolved D. The CDR3 is 14 amino acids. Germline V lookup: CDR1 MDHEN, CDR2 SYDVKM. With 1 base removed from V and 1 base from J, the gap between germline ends came to 7 bases. CDR3 in amino acids: CASSLFNSNYGYTF. The DNA of the CDR3 is TGTGCCAGCAGTTTATTTAACAGTAACTATGGCTACACCTTC.

The J gene is TRBJ1-5, the V gene TRBV7-2, with TRBD1 identical over 7 bases. Germline V gene data show CDR1 as SGHTA and CDR2 as FQGNSA. The CDR3 length is 17 residues. V shed 1 base, J shed 6 bases, and the junction held 12 bases outside the gene matches. CDR3 DNA: TGTGCCAGCAGCTTAGTAGGAGGACAGGCGTCTAGTCAGCCCCAGCATTTT. Translating gives CASSLVGGQASSQPQHF.

The chain carries TRBV9 and TRBJ2-1; 8 bases are shared with TRBD1. This CDR3 is built from 15 residues. Trimming took 4 bases from V and 9 from J; bases not matched to a gene: 12. The germline CDR1 and CDR2 sequences are SGDLS and YYNGEE. The chain's CDR3 is CASSPGGSGIGEQFF. DNA for the CDR3: TGTGCCAGCAGCCCAGGGGGCTCAGGGATCGGTGAGCAGTTCTTC.

The J gene is TRBJ2-7, the V gene TRBV6-6, with 8 bases matching TRBD1. Germline CDR1 MNHNY, CDR2 SVGAGI (reference sequence). Germline trimming cut 2 bases from V and 0 bases from J; bases unmatched to any gene: 6. CDR3 length: 16 amino acids. CDR3 bases: TGTGCCAGCAGTTACCCGCCGGACAGGGACTCCTACGAGCAGTACTTC. The encoded protein is CASSYPPDRDSYEQYF.

In nucleotides, the CDR3 is TGCGCCAGCAGCGTCTCGACGGTTAGCAATCAGCCCCAGCATTTT. This gives the protein CASSVSTVSNQPQHF. The V and J genes are TRBV4-3 and TRBJ1-5; D remains unclear. The CDR3 is 15 residues long. The V end was cut by 5 bases, the J end by 0 bases, with 11 bases between. Germline V lookup: CDR1 LGHNA, CDR2 YSLEER.